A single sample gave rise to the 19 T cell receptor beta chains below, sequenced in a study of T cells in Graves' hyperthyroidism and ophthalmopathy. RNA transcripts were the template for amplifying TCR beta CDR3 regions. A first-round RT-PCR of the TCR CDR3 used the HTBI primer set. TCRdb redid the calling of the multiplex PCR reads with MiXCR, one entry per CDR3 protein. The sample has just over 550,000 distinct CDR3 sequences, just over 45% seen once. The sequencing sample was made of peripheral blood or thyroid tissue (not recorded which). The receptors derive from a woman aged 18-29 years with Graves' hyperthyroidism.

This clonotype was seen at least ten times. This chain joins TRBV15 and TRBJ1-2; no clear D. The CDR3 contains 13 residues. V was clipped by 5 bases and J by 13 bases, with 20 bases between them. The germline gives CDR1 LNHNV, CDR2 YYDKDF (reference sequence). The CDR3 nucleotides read TGTGCCACCAGCTCTCGGACGCTTGGTACGGGCACCTTC. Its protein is CATSSRTLGTGTF.

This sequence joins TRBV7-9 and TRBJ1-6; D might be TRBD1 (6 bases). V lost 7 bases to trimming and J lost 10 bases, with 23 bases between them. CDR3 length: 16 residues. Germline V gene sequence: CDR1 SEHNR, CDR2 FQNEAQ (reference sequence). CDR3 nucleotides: TGTGCCAGCACCAGATCACAGGGAACAGTTTGGTCACCCCTCCACTTT. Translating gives CASTRSQGTVWSPLHF.

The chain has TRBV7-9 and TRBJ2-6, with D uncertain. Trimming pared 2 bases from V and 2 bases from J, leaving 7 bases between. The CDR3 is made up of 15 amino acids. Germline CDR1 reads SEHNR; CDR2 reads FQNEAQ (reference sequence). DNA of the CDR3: TGTGCCAGCAGCTTAAAGCCCACTGGGGCCAACGTCCTGACTTTC. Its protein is CASSLKPTGANVLTF.

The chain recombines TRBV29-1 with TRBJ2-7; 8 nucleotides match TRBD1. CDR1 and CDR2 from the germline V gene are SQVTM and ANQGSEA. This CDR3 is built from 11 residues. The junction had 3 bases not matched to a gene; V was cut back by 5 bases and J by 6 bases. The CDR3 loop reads CSVMDRAEQYF. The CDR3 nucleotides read TGCAGCGTTATGGACAGGGCCGAGCAGTACTTC.

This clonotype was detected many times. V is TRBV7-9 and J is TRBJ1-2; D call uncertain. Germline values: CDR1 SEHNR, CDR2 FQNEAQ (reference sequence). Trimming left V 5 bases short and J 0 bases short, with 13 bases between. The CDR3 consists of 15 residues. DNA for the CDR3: TGTGCCAGCAGCCGCACAAGGGTCTCTAACTATGGCTACACCTTC. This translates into CASSRTRVSNYGYTF.

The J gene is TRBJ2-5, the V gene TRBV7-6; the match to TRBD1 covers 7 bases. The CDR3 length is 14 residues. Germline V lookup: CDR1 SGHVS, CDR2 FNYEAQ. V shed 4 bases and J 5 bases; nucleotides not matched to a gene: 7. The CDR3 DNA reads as TGTGCCAGCAGCTCCGGACAGGTGGTCGAGACCCAGTACTTC. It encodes CASSSGQVVETQYF.

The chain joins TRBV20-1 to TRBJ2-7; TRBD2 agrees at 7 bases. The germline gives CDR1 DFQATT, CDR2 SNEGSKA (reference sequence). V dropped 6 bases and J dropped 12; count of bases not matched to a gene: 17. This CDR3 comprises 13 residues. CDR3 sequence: CSAVTSAAGRWYF. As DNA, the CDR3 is TGCAGTGCCGTCACTAGCGCTGCAGGTCGGTGGTACTTC.

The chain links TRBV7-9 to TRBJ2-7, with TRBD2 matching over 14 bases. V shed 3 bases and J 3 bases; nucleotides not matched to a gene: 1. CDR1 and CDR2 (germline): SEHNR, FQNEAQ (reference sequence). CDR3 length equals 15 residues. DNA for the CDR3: TGTGCCAGCAGCTTTGGGACTAGCGGGGGCTACGAGCAGTACTTC. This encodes CASSFGTSGGYEQYF.

The CDR3 DNA is TGCGCCAGCAGTGAGAATTCCGACCGGGACTCCAGATCCTACGAGCAGTACTTC. Translating gives CASSENSDRDSRSYEQYF. The chain couples TRBV5-1 to TRBJ2-7, with D possibly TRBD2 on 6 matching bases. Germline CDR1 and CDR2: SGHRS and YFSETQ. V was pared by 5 bases and J by 1 base, with 25 bases between. This CDR3 has 18 amino acids.

In DNA form, the CDR3 reads TGCAGTGCTAGAGATCTCGTAAGAACTGAAGCTTTCTTT. Translated, it gives CSARDLVRTEAFF. The V call is TRBV20-1, the J call TRBJ1-1; no definite D call. CDR1 DFQATT and CDR2 SNEGSKA come from the germline V gene (reference sequence). The CDR3 runs to 13 residues. V lost 0 bases to trimming and J lost 5 bases, with 10 bases between them.

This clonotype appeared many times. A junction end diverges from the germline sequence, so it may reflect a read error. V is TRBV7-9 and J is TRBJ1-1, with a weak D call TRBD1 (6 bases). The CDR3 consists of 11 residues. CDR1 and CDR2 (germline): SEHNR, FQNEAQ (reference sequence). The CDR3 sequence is CASSRGTEAFF. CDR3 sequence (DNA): TGCGCCAGCAGCAGGGGTACTGAAGCTTTCTTT.

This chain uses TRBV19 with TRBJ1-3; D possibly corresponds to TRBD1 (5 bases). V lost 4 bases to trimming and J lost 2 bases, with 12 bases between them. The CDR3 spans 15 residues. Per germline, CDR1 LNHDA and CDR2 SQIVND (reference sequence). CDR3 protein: CASSTRGTAGNTIYF. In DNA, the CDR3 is TGTGCCAGTAGTACCCGGGGGACGGCTGGAAACACCATATATTTT.

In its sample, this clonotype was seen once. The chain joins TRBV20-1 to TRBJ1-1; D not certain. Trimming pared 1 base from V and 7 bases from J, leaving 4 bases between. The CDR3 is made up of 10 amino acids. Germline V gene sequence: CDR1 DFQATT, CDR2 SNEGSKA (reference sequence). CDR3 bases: TGCAGTGCTAGAGGGGTTGAAGCTTTCTTT. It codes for CSARGVEAFF.

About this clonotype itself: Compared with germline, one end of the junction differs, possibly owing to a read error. The CDR3 protein is CASSWTSGNPGELFF. DNA of the CDR3: TGTGCCAGCAGTTGGACTAGCGGGAACCCCGGGGAGCTGTTTTTT. V usage is TRBV2 and J usage is TRBJ2-2; 12 bases map to TRBD2. The CDR3 extends over 15 amino acids. Germline V gives CDR1 SNHLY, CDR2 FYNNEI.

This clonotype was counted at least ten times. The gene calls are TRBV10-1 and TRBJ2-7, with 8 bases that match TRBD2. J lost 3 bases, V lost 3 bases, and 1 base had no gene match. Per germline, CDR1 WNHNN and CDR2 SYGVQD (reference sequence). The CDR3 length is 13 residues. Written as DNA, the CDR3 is TGCGCCAGCAGTGACAGCGGGAGCTACGAGCAGTACTTC. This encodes CASSDSGSYEQYF.

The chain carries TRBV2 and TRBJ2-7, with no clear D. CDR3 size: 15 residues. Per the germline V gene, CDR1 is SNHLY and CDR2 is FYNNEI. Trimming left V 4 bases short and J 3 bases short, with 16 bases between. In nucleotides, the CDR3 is TGTGCCAGCAGTGTCGCTGTCCGAGATAACTACGAGCAGTACTTC. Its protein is CASSVAVRDNYEQYF.

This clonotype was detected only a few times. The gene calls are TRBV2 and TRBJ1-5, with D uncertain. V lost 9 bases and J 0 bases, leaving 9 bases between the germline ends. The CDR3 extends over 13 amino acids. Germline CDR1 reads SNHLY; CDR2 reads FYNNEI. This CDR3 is CASGSLSNQPQHF. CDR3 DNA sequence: TGTGCCAGTGGGTCCCTTAGCAATCAGCCCCAGCATTTT.

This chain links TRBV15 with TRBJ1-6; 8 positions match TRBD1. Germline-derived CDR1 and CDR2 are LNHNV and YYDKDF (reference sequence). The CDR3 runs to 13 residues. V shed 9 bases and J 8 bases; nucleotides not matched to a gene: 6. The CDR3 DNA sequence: TGTGCCACAGGGACAGGCTCTGATTCACCCCTCCACTTT. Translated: CATGTGSDSPLHF.

CDR3 bases: TGTGCCAGCAGTTTAAACGGAGGCCTCAATCAGCCCCAGCATTTT. Translated: CASSLNGGLNQPQHF. The chain is built from TRBV25-1 and TRBJ1-5; D unresolved. This CDR3 contains 15 residues. Germline assignment: CDR1 MGHDK and CDR2 SYGVNS. The V gene lost 5 bases and the J gene lost 3 bases, with 14 bases spanning the gap.